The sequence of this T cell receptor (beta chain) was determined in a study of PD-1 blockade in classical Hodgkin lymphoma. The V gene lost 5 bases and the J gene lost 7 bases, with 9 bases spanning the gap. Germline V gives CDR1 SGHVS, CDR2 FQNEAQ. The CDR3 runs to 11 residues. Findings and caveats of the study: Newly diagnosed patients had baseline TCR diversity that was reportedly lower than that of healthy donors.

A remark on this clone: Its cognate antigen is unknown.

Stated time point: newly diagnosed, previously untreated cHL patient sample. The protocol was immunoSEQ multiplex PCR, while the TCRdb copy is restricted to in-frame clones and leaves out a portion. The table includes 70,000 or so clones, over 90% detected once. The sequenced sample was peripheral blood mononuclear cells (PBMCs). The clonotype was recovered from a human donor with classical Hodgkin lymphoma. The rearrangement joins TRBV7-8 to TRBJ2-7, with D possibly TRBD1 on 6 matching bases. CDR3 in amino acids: CASSHDREQYF. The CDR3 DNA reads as TGTGCCAGCAGCCACGACAGGGAGCAGTACTTC.